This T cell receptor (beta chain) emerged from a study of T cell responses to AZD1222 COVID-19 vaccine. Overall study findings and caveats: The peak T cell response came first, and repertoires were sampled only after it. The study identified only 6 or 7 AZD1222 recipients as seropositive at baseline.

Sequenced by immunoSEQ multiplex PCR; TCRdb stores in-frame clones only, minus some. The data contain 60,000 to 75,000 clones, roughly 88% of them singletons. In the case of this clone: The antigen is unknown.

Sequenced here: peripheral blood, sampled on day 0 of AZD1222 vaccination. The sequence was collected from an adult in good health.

The CDR3 bases are TGTGCCAGCAGCGTCAACAGCGGCCCAAACTACGAGCAGTACTTC. It codes for CASSVNSGPNYEQYF. V usage is TRBV9 and J usage is TRBJ2-7; D is possibly TRBD2 (5 bases). There are 15 residues in the CDR3. Trimming removed 2 bases at V and 3 bases at J, with 15 bases between. CDR1 and CDR2 (germline): SGDLS, YYNGEE. The full variable domain, with the rest looked up from reference TRBV9 and TRBJ2-7, is DSGVTQTPKHLITATGQRVTLRCSPRSGDLSVYWYQQSLDQGLQFLIQYYNGEERAKGNILERFSAQQFPDLHSELNLSSLELGDSALYFCASSVNSGPNYEQYFGPGTRLTVT.